This T cell receptor (beta chain) was identified in a study of blood T cell repertoires in COVID-19. Background on the study: Donors in the United States, Italy and Spain gave samples during acute or convalescent COVID-19. Sample material is recorded as cDNA or gDNA derived from T cells, B-cell-depleted T cells, or PBMCs.

Followed longitudinally, the Seattle patients had been enrolled during active infection. There are 16 residues in the CDR3. Germline V gene data show CDR1 as SSHAT and CDR2 as FNYEAQ (reference sequence). Concerning this clone: The junction departs from germline at one end; a sequencing error may be responsible.

Authors' processing steps: Estimates of nucleated cell counts were drawn from the amplification of reference gene primers. Measured with immunoSEQ multiplex PCR; TCRdb has only the in-frame clones, and not every one. V, J and clone size are those of that table, while D and trimming were read from the DNA. The table includes about 170,000 clones, 70% to 90% detected once. Sequenced material: peripheral blood. This receptor was obtained from a man between 60 and 75 years old with COVID-19, enrolled during active disease. The chain uses TRBV7-7 and TRBJ2-5; TRBD2 matches at 7 bases. CDR3 sequence: CASSISGGGSQETQYF. The CDR3 nucleotides are TGTGCTAGCAGCATAAGTGGGGGGGGGTCCCAAGAGACCCAGTACTTC.